This T cell receptor beta chain is drawn from a study of blood T cell repertoires in COVID-19. Repertoires were generated with immunoSEQ multiplex PCR, while TCRdb's copy carries only in-frame clones and drops some. The data contain 300,000 to 350,000 clones, more than 85% of them singletons. Looked up from germline, CDR1 is SGHRS and CDR2 is YFSETQ. CDR3 length: 12 residues. Trimming left V 0 bases short and J 3 bases short, with 3 bases between. The source is a woman in her 30s who had been exposed to COVID-19. The chain links TRBV5-1 to TRBJ2-5, with D unclear. The sample consisted of PBMCs or T cells enriched from blood (not recorded which). The CDR3 protein is CASSLGEETQYF. CDR3 nucleotide sequence: TGCGCCAGCAGCTTGGGAGAAGAGACCCAGTACTTC. Full variable domain (missing parts from reference TRBV5-1 and TRBJ2-5): KAGVTQTPRYLIKTRGQQVTLSCSPISGHRSVSWYQQTPGQGLQFLFEYFSETQRNKGNFPGRFSGRQFSNSRSEMNVSTLELGDSALYLCASSLGEETQYFGPGTRLLVL.